At least ten counts were recorded for the clone carrying this TCR beta chain. Time point defined: newly diagnosed GD, antithyroid drugs for less than 3 months. The authors made the TCR library using RNA they extracted from PBMCs. The data were taken from a study of regulatory T cells in long-lasting Graves disease. Both iRepertoire HTBI primers and Arm-PCR of CDR3 regions were used to build the TCR beta libraries. TCRdb called the multiplex PCR reads again in MiXCR, with one record for every CDR3 protein. The sample has about 500,000 distinct CDR3 sequences, roughly 15% seen once. The CDR3 totals 15 residues. With 7 bases clipped from V and 6 bases from J, the junction kept 8 bases outside the gene matches. Germline V gives CDR1 SGHTS, CDR2 YDEGEE. These data were also filed under a second study, of T cells in Graves' hyperthyroidism and ophthalmopathy.

This TCR derives from a man between 35 and 55 years old with Graves disease. The rearrangement joins TRBV5-8 to TRBJ2-1; 12 nucleotides line up with TRBD2. The sequencing used peripheral blood mononuclear cells (PBMCs), collected at new diagnosis, from a patient treated with antithyroid drugs. The DNA for the CDR3 is TGTGCCAGCCGTCCCAGGACTAGCGGGACCAATGAGCAGTTCTTC. Its translation is CASRPRTSGTNEQFF.